Sequencing of this T cell receptor beta chain was carried out in a study of beta chain features in type 1 diabetes. For the study at large: Cell yields, gender and age were comparable in patients and healthy donors.

This CDR3 has 13 residues. Germline-derived CDR1 and CDR2 are SGHDT and YYEEEE. Trimming left V 4 bases short and J 7 bases short, with 14 bases between. All of the isolated RNA was reverse transcribed, so expressed TCRB transcripts were sequenced. Libraries were prepared by immunoSEQ multiplex PCR; TCRdb keeps only in-frame clonotypes and omits some of them. This table holds 110,000 to 150,000 clones, 6.9% found once. Points on this clone: Its antigen is unidentified.

Study-wide results and limits: Naive, central memory and Treg TCRB repertoires appeared more alike in patients than in healthy donors.

A sort by CD45RO/CCR7/CD25/CD127/CD95/CD27 yielded CD4+ naive, central memory, regulatory and stem cell-like memory cells. V is TRBV5-6 and J is TRBJ1-1, with D unclear. This sequence originates from a woman aged 25 to 39 in good health. Sequences were obtained from central memory CD4+ T cells from blood. As DNA, the CDR3 is TGTGCCAGCAGCCCCGATACCAGGATTGAAGCTTTCTTT. The encoded protein is CASSPDTRIEAFF.